This T cell receptor beta chain was sequenced for a study of T cells in Graves' hyperthyroidism and ophthalmopathy. There are many counts of this clonotype. Clinical Activity Scores of at least 3, NOSPECS grades of at least 4 and durations under 3 months characterized ophthalmopathy patients. Regions amplified from RNA transcripts were the TCR beta CDR3 regions. Researchers ran a first-round RT-PCR on the TCR CDR3 using the HTBI primer set. Each CDR3 protein is one row after TCRdb ran MiXCR on the multiplex PCR reads. The sample lists approximately 610,000 distinct CDR3 sequences; over 12% were seen once. Germline V gene data show CDR1 as LNHDA and CDR2 as SQIVND (reference sequence). Trimming took off 5 bases at V and 2 bases at J, with 9 bases between the two ends. The CDR3 extends over 13 amino acids.

This TCR derives from a woman between 40 and 50 years old with Graves' ophthalmopathy. The chain recombines TRBV19 with TRBJ2-5; D call uncertain. The sample comprised blood. The CDR3, as DNA: TGTGCCAGTAGTGTGGACCCTCAAGAGACCCAGTACTTC. Protein sequence: CASSVDPQETQYF. The full variable domain, completed using reference TRBV19 and TRBJ2-5, is DGGITQSPKYLFRKEGQNVTLSCEQNLNHDAMYWYRQDPGQGLRLIYYSQIVNDFQKGDIAEGYSVSREKKESFPLTVTSAQKNPTAFYLCASSVDPQETQYFGPGTRLLVL.